These T cell receptor beta chains were read from a single sample in a study of T cells after somatic rescue of genetic block. The protocol was immunoSEQ multiplex PCR, while the TCRdb copy is restricted to in-frame clones and leaves out a portion. In the table there are tens of thousands of clones, about 96% of which are singletons. The sample taken for sequencing was peripheral blood mononuclear cells (PBMCs). The origin of the receptors is a child younger than two. CDR3s include the opening cysteine and the closing phenylalanine or tryptophan. Fields, in order: clone size, V gene, D gene, J gene, CDR3 protein, CDR3 DNA. D genes are given only for firm matches. Only some rows state a clone size, as once, few, many or a class for expanded clones.

-	TRBV19	-	TRBJ1-1	CASSMRGYTEAFF	TGTGCCAGTAGTATGAGGGGCTACACTGAAGCTTTCTTT
-	TRBV4-1	-	TRBJ1-1	CASSPGMVNTEAFF	TGCGCCAGCAGCCCAGGGATGGTGAACACTGAAGCTTTCTTT
-	TRBV19	-	TRBJ2-1	CASSASSYNEQFF	TGTGCCAGTAGCGCAAGCTCCTACAATGAGCAGTTCTTC
-	TRBV25-1	-	TRBJ2-3	CASSDWTTRASTDTQYF	TGTGCCAGCAGTGATTGGACTACCCGTGCTAGCACAGATACGCAGTATTTT
-	TRBV20-1	-	TRBJ2-2	CSARLAGELFF	TGCAGTGCTAGACTAGCCGGGGAGCTGTTTTTT
-	TRBV19	-	TRBJ2-1	CASSIDRGGISYNEQFF	TGTGCCAGTAGTATAGATAGGGGCGGGATCTCCTACAATGAGCAGTTCTTC
-	TRBV7-9	-	TRBJ1-5	CASSLTDQPQHF	TGTGCCAGCAGCTTAACTGATCAGCCCCAGCATTTT
-	TRBV9	TRBD2	TRBJ2-5	CASSVGGGNQETQYF	TGTGCCAGCAGCGTAGGCGGGGGAAACCAAGAGACCCAGTACTTC
-	TRBV10-1	-	TRBJ2-3	CASSESSPTDTQYF	TGCGCCAGCAGTGAGTCGAGTCCCACAGATACGCAGTATTTT
-	TRBV5-1	TRBD2	TRBJ2-1	CASSRLAGEVNEQFF	TGCGCCAGCAGCCGACTAGCGGGAGAAGTAAATGAGCAGTTCTTC
-	TRBV6-1	-	TRBJ1-5	CASSALGGYQPQHF	TGTGCCAGCAGTGCACTCGGGGGATATCAGCCCCAGCATTTT
-	TRBV29-1	TRBD1	TRBJ2-7	CSVKTGTNEQYF	TGCAGCGTTAAGACAGGGACAAACGAGCAGTACTTC
-	TRBV6-5	-	TRBJ1-2	CASSLGRAEGYTF	TGTGCCAGCAGTCTAGGGCGGGCGGAAGGCTACACCTTC
-	TRBV5-4	-	TRBJ2-7	CASSPRIAAETLDEQYF	TGTGCCAGCAGCCCGAGAATAGCGGCTGAGACGTTGGACGAGCAGTACTTC
-	TRBV5-4	TRBD1	TRBJ2-7	CASSSGTGSYEQYF	TGTGCCAGCAGCTCCGGGACAGGTTCCTACGAGCAGTACTTC
few	TRBV4-3	-	TRBJ2-5	CASSRTNGETQYF	TGCGCCAGCAGCCGCACGAACGGGGAGACCCAGTACTTC
-	TRBV5-1	-	TRBJ2-6	CASSPRYSGANVLTF	TGCGCCAGCAGCCCTCGGTACTCTGGGGCCAACGTCCTGACTTTC
-	TRBV5-1	TRBD1	TRBJ1-2	CASSSIGTGGYGYTF	TGCGCCAGCAGCTCCATCGGGACAGGGGGCTATGGCTACACCTTC
once	TRBV5-1	TRBD2	TRBJ2-3	CASSLDPSGSSDTQYF	TGCGCCAGCAGCTTGGATCCTAGCGGGAGCTCAGATACGCAGTATTTT
-	TRBV19	-	TRBJ2-2	CASSHRDPSLTGELFF	TGTGCCAGTAGCCACAGGGACCCCTCCCTTACCGGGGAGCTGTTTTTT
-	TRBV18	TRBD1	TRBJ1-1	CASSPPGGITEAFF	TGTGCCAGCTCACCTCCAGGGGGGATCACTGAAGCTTTCTTT
-	TRBV5-1	-	TRBJ2-1	CASSLDNEQFF	TGCGCCAGCAGCTTGGACAATGAGCAGTTCTTC
-	TRBV6-5	-	TRBJ1-1	CASSYSALVPNTEAFF	TGTGCCAGCAGTTACTCTGCACTCGTCCCGAACACTGAAGCTTTCTTT
-	TRBV7-2	TRBD1	TRBJ1-2	CASSPGTGALYGYTF	TGTGCCAGCAGCCCCGGGACAGGGGCCCTGTATGGCTACACCTTC
-	TRBV29-1	TRBD1	TRBJ1-1	CSVVPGTGNTEAFF	TGCAGCGTAGTCCCCGGGACAGGGAACACTGAAGCTTTCTTT
-	TRBV4-2	TRBD2	TRBJ2-3	CASSQESSGRADTQYF	TGTGCCAGCAGCCAGGAAAGTAGCGGGAGGGCCGATACGCAGTATTTT
once	TRBV6-5	-	TRBJ1-1	CASSSPGPGTEAFF	TGTGCCAGCAGTTCGCCGGGCCCAGGGACTGAAGCTTTCTTT
-	TRBV5-1	TRBD2	TRBJ2-1	CASSLAGYGRDYNEQFF	TGCGCCAGCAGCTTGGCCGGGTACGGGAGGGATTACAATGAGCAGTTCTTC
-	TRBV6-1	-	TRBJ1-2	CASSDLRHYGYTF	TGTGCCAGCAGTGACCTCCGACACTATGGCTACACCTTC
-	TRBV14	TRBD2	TRBJ2-1	CASSHVSGSFNEQFF	TGTGCCAGCAGCCATGTAAGCGGGAGCTTCAATGAGCAGTTCTTC
-	TRBV21-1	-	TRBJ2-5	CASSRTGETQYF	TGTGCCAGCAGCCGTACAGGAGAGACCCAGTACTTC